The 20 T cell receptor beta chains listed next were all sequenced from one sample in a study of coeliac disease. TCRdb keeps only in-frame clones here, not all; method: immunoSEQ multiplex PCR. The profile shows roughly 7,900 clones, around 63% of them singletons. The sequenced material came from lamina propria lymphocytes from the gut. The receptors stem from a woman aged 55-69 years with active celiac disease.

The chain has TRBV9 and TRBJ1-1; D is uncertain. The V gene lost 1 base and the J gene lost 4 bases, with 14 bases spanning the gap. Germline CDR1 is SGDLS and CDR2 is YYNGEE. The CDR3 length is 15 residues. CDR3 in DNA: TGTGCCAGCAGCGTACGCTCGCAGCGAGGCACTGAAGCTTTCTTT. Amino acids: CASSVRSQRGTEAFF.

This chain joins TRBV6-1 and TRBJ1-2, with D perhaps matching TRBD1 (6 bases). The CDR3 consists of 15 residues. V was trimmed by 7 bases and J by 1 base, leaving 16 bases between them. In germline, CDR1 is MNHNS, CDR2 SASEGT. CDR3 sequence: CASIRRDTNNYGYTF. The CDR3 DNA reads as TGTGCCAGCATACGTCGGGACACAAATAACTATGGCTACACCTTC.

The chain is built from TRBV29-1 and TRBJ2-3; 9 nucleotides align to TRBD1. Germline CDR1 reads SQVTM; CDR2 reads ANQGSEA. After removal of 7 bases from V and 1 base from J, the junction contained 9 bases not matched to a gene. This CDR3 is built from 15 residues. The CDR3 DNA sequence: TGCAGCGGGAATGGGGACAGGGAAGGCACAGATACGCAGTATTTT. This encodes CSGNGDREGTDTQYF.

Here the CDR3 reads CASSVGERINSPLHF. The CDR3 DNA reads TGTGCCAGCAGCGTTGGGGAGAGGATCAATTCACCCCTCCACTTT. The rearrangement uses TRBV9 and TRBJ1-6; no clear D gene. Germline V gene sequence: CDR1 SGDLS, CDR2 YYNGEE. This CDR3 is built from 15 residues. V was pared by 2 bases and J by 7 bases, with 13 bases between.

This clone has a single count. The chain employs TRBV27 and TRBJ2-3; maybe TRBD2 (5 bases). V was shortened by 8 bases and J by 13 bases, with 22 bases between the two germline ends. Germline V gene sequence: CDR1 MNHEY, CDR2 SMNVEV (reference sequence). CDR3 size: 13 residues. The CDR3: CASRDLDRGKEYF. The CDR3 DNA sequence: TGTGCCAGCCGGGATCTTGACCGGGGAAAGGAGTATTTT.

The chain carries TRBV5-1 and TRBJ2-6; possibly TRBD1 for D (6 bases). Germline V gene sequence: CDR1 SGHRS, CDR2 YFSETQ. Trimming removed 2 bases from V and 4 bases from J, with 13 bases in between. This CDR3 comprises 16 residues. The CDR3 nucleotides are TGCGCCAGCAGCTTCTCACAGGGTACCGGGGCCAACGTCCTGACTTTC. Translated, it gives CASSFSQGTGANVLTF.

This clone has only one observation. The junction differs from germline at one of its ends, possibly a read error. This sequence joins TRBV5-1 and TRBJ2-7, with 9 bases that match TRBD1. Germline loops: CDR1 SGHRS, CDR2 YFSETQ. The CDR3 is 14 residues long. The DNA of the CDR3 is TGCGCCAGCAGCCCAGGGACAGGGAACTACGAGCAGCACTTC. Its translation: CASSPGTGNYEQHF.

There are a few counts of this clone. This rearrangement joins TRBV7-2 to TRBJ2-7, with 11 nucleotides matching TRBD2. This CDR3 spans 15 amino acids. Germline values: CDR1 SGHTA, CDR2 FQGNSA. J was trimmed by 6 bases and V by 5 bases; bases with no gene match: 9. The CDR3 sequence: CASSQSSGGAGEQYF. The CDR3 DNA is TGTGCCAGCAGCCAGAGTAGCGGGGGGGCCGGCGAGCAGTACTTC.

This clone was observed a handful of times. Here the CDR3 DNA reads TGTGCCAGCAGCCAACAGGGGTTAGGCTCCGGGGAGCTGTTTTTT. Translated, it gives CASSQQGLGSGELFF. The chain joins TRBV6-1 to TRBJ2-2; TRBD1 matches 7 bases. Germline V CDR1 and CDR2: MNHNS, SASEGT. V was clipped by 6 bases and J by 6 bases; unmatched bases: 10. The CDR3 loop spans 15 amino acids.

This clone is judged medium-sized. This chain joins TRBV10-2 and TRBJ2-7; 7 positions agree with TRBD1. The CDR3 length is 15 residues. Germline V gene sequence: CDR1 WSHSY, CDR2 SAAADI. V trimming: 6 bases; J trimming: 0 bases; junction bases outside the gene matches: 8. The DNA of the CDR3 is TGCGCCAGCAGGAGAAGACAGGGTAGCTCCTACGAGCAGTACTTC. Its translation: CASRRRQGSSYEQYF.

The V and J genes are TRBV9 and TRBJ2-7; possibly TRBD1 for D (5 bases). The CDR3 consists of 14 residues. V lost 0 bases and J lost 4, with 11 bases in between. CDR1 and CDR2 from the germline V gene are SGDLS and YYNGEE. The CDR3 is CASSVETELYEQYF. The DNA of the CDR3 is TGTGCCAGCAGCGTAGAGACAGAATTATACGAGCAGTACTTC.

The CDR3 loop is CASSLWGRGFGTEAFF. CDR3 DNA: TGTGCCAGCAGTTTGTGGGGGCGCGGATTTGGCACTGAAGCTTTCTTT. The chain recombines TRBV28 with TRBJ1-1, with D perhaps TRBD1 (6 bases). CDR3 length: 16 amino acids. CDR1 is MDHEN, CDR2 SYDVKM, per germline. V was pared by 3 bases and J by 4 bases, with 18 bases between.

The chain joins TRBV19 to TRBJ2-3; D may be TRBD2 (5 bases). The CDR3 has 12 amino acids. The V end was cut by 8 bases, the J end by 2 bases, with 8 bases between. CDR1 and CDR2 from the germline V gene are LNHDA and SQIVND (reference sequence). CDR3 sequence: CASGGPTDTQYF. DNA for the CDR3: TGTGCCAGTGGAGGACCCACAGATACGCAGTATTTT. Complete variable domain (other parts from reference TRBV19 and TRBJ2-3): DGGITQSPKYLFRKEGQNVTLSCEQNLNHDAMYWYRQDPGQGLRLIYYSQIVNDFQKGDIAEGYSVSREKKESFPLTVTSAQKNPTAFYLCASGGPTDTQYFGPGTRLTVL.

The chain links TRBV13 to TRBJ1-3, with TRBD1 matching 8 bases. The CDR3 is 16 amino acids. Germline V lookup: CDR1 PRHDT, CDR2 FYEKMQ (reference sequence). After removal of 7 bases from V and 0 bases from J, the junction contained 8 bases not matched to a gene. DNA of the CDR3: TGTGCCAGCACCGGACAGGGCTACCTCTCTGGAAACACCATATATTTT. This translates into CASTGQGYLSGNTIYF.

This clone was detected only a few times. The V gene is TRBV9, the J gene TRBJ1-3, with D tentatively TRBD1 (6 bases). The CDR3 covers 14 residues. V lost 2 bases and J 4 bases, leaving 10 bases between the germline ends. Germline V gene sequence: CDR1 SGDLS, CDR2 YYNGEE. In DNA, the CDR3 is TGTGCCAGCAGCGTCGGACAGCCAGGAAACACCATATATTTT. Translating gives CASSVGQPGNTIYF. Supplemented by reference TRBV9 and TRBJ1-3, the full variable domain reads DSGVTQTPKHLITATGQRVTLRCSPRSGDLSVYWYQQSLDQGLQFLIQYYNGEERAKGNILERFSAQQFPDLHSELNLSSLELGDSALYFCASSVGQPGNTIYFGEGSWLTVV.

The V call is TRBV28, the J call TRBJ1-5, with a weak D call TRBD1 (6 bases). V dropped 10 bases and J dropped 0 bases, with 19 bases sitting between them. This CDR3 is built from 16 residues. Germline CDR1 and CDR2: MDHEN and SYDVKM. Written as DNA, the CDR3 is TGTGCCACCGAAAGGAGGGGGGGGATTAGCAATCAGCCCCAGCATTTT. This sequence encodes CATERRGGISNQPQHF.

The chain uses TRBV7-8 and TRBJ1-3; D ambiguous. V gave up 2 bases and J gave up 0 bases, with 14 bases separating them. The CDR3 extends over 17 amino acids. Germline values: CDR1 SGHVS, CDR2 FQNEAQ. Here the CDR3 DNA reads TGTGCCAGCAGCTTACGTACAGCCGGAGGCTCTGGAAACACCATATATTTT. Amino acid sequence: CASSLRTAGGSGNTIYF.

This chain links TRBV27 with TRBJ2-2, with 7 bases identical to TRBD1. Germline V lookup: CDR1 MNHEY, CDR2 SMNVEV (reference sequence). The CDR3 sequence is 16 residues long. The V gene end was trimmed by 1 base and the J gene end by 2 bases; junction bases not matched to a gene: 4. The CDR3 DNA follows: TGTGCCAGCAGTTTATGGACAGGTACCAACACCGGGGAGCTGTTTTTT. Encoded protein: CASSLWTGTNTGELFF.

This clone showed up just once. This chain connects TRBV7-8 to TRBJ1-5; D gene uncertain. CDR1 SGHVS and CDR2 FQNEAQ come from the germline V gene. The CDR3 covers 16 residues. The V end lost 5 bases, the J end lost 0 bases, and 14 bases lay between the germline ends. CDR3 protein: CASSPQPTVSNQPQHF. For the CDR3, the DNA is TGTGCCAGCAGCCCCCAGCCTACAGTTAGCAATCAGCCCCAGCATTTT.

The chain links TRBV29-1 to TRBJ1-4; no definite D call. Deletions cut 4 bases from V and 3 bases from J, with 9 bases between. The CDR3 covers 13 residues. Germline assignment: CDR1 SQVTM and CDR2 ANQGSEA. CDR3 loop: CSVGTGANEKLFF. The DNA of the CDR3 is TGCAGCGTTGGTACCGGGGCTAATGAAAAACTGTTTTTT.